This entry features one T cell receptor beta chain sequence. Its antigen is not identified. The CDR3 loop spans 14 amino acids. Germline values: CDR1 ENHRY, CDR2 SYGVKD. Trimming removed 5 bases from V and 1 base from J, with 11 bases in between. The sample originates from a study of OX40 agonist ivuxolimab in advanced cancers. The overall study: The dose-escalation cohort was around 83% male, with a mean age of 60 years, ranging about 20 to 79.

Repertoires were generated with immunoSEQ multiplex PCR, while TCRdb's copy carries only in-frame clones and drops some. In the table there are 68,000 or so clones, approximately 84% of which are singletons. Regarding the study as a whole: Antigens targeted by the expanded peripheral T cells were not determined.

Autoimmune disease history or systemic immunosuppression led to patients being barred. The gene calls are TRBV10-3 and TRBJ2-5; possibly TRBD1 for D (6 bases). The material was CD4+ or CD8+ T cells sorted from blood, obtained in a trial of the OX40 agonist ivuxolimab. This sequence was found in an adult with an advanced solid tumor such as melanoma, head and neck, liver or kidney cancer. CDR3 sequence: CAISRDTSQETQYF. In DNA, the CDR3 is TGTGCCATCAGTCGGGACACTAGCCAAGAGACCCAGTACTTC.